This T cell receptor beta chain was observed in a study of molecular identifiers for immune sequencing clone quantification. Study-level points and caveats: For effector cells, clones above 20 RNA copies held over 97% of molecules; for naive cells, under 1%. For highly expanded clones, sizes could be underestimated when identical TCR molecules share a barcode. Even with 990,000 or so naive cells present, spiked Jurkat TCR RNA from one cell was reportedly detectable.

V was pared by 0 bases and J by 1 base, with 7 bases between. Germline assignment: CDR1 SGHDT and CDR2 YYEEEE. The CDR3 consists of 14 residues. Turning to this clonotype: What it recognizes is unknown.

Libraries of naive CD8 T cells were made from 20,000 to 1,000,000 sorted cells. They used 10%, 30% or 50% RNA. One entry per CDR3 protein, called by TCRdb with MiXCR from the PCR reads. This sample carries 68,000 or so distinct CDR3 sequences, 15% to 20% of them seen once, and the ten largest clones take 1.5%. V usage is TRBV5-6 and J usage is TRBJ1-1; D call uncertain. The TCR sequence derives from a human donor in good health. Some libraries in this study had Jurkat cell RNA spiked in. The specimen was naive CD8+ T cells from blood, with Jurkat cell RNA spiked in. Specified subset: FACS-sorted CD8+CD4-CCR7+CD45RA+ naive T cells. CDR3 DNA sequence: TGTGCCAGCAGCTTGGAAAACAAGAACACTGAAGCTTTCTTT. Translation: CASSLENKNTEAFF.